Each of the 27 T cell receptor beta chains below was sequenced from the same sample in a study of identical twins. One entry per CDR3 protein results from TCRdb running MiXCR on the 5' RACE reads. The sample holds a few hundred thousand distinct CDR3 sequences, around 9.6% seen once. The same sample was also used in a study of yellow fever vaccine responses in identical twins.

The sample taken for sequencing was PBMCs. The receptors come from a woman between 18 and 29 years old in good health.

CDR3 protein: CASSLGNLGSYNEQFF. CDR3 bases: TGCGCCAGCAGCTTGGGCAATCTGGGCTCCTACAATGAGCAGTTCTTC. The V gene is TRBV5-1, the J gene TRBJ2-1; the D is unclear. The CDR3 spans 16 residues. CDR1 SGHRS and CDR2 YFSETQ come from the germline V gene. Trimming cost V 0 bases and J 0 bases, with 10 bases left between them.

V is TRBV6-1 and J is TRBJ2-6; 7 bases line up with TRBD1. Germline CDR1 reads MNHNS; CDR2 reads SASEGT. V shed 6 bases and J 4 bases; nucleotides not matched to a gene: 6. This CDR3 has 15 amino acids. The CDR3 sequence: CASRRQGAGANVLTF. In nucleotides, the CDR3 is TGTGCCAGCAGGCGACAGGGTGCGGGGGCCAACGTCCTGACTTTC.

This clonotype was detected only a few times. V is TRBV5-1 and J is TRBJ2-1; 13 bases align to TRBD2. Trimming at V came to 4 bases and at J to 8 bases, leaving 9 bases not matched to a gene. This CDR3 has 16 residues. Germline CDR1 and CDR2: SGHRS and YFSETQ. DNA of the CDR3: TGCGCCAGCAGCCCGGAACTAGCGGGAGGGATCTATGAGCAGTTCTTC. It specifies CASSPELAGGIYEQFF.

The table lists this clonotype with many counts. This chain connects TRBV6-2 or TRBV6-3 to TRBJ2-1; 7 nucleotides match TRBD1. The CDR3 is 16 residues long. The V segment lost 6 bases and the J segment 2 bases; nucleotides outside the gene matches: 10. Looked up from germline, CDR1 is MNHEY and CDR2 is SVGEGT. In DNA form, the CDR3 reads TGTGCCAGCAGGGGGGAACGACAGGGACCCTACAATGAGCAGTTCTTC. Its translation is CASRGERQGPYNEQFF.

This clonotype was seen a handful of times. The rearrangement joins TRBV9 to TRBJ2-3; maybe TRBD2 (6 bases). Trimming left V 2 bases short and J 1 base short, with 14 bases between. CDR3 length: 16 residues. The germline CDR1 and CDR2 sequences are SGDLS and YYNGEE. In DNA, the CDR3 is TGTGCCAGCAGCGTGTTGCGGGATTTAGGCACAGATACGCAGTATTTT. It yields the protein CASSVLRDLGTDTQYF. The entire variable domain, with the rest obtained from reference TRBV9 and TRBJ2-3, is as follows: DSGVTQTPKHLITATGQRVTLRCSPRSGDLSVYWYQQSLDQGLQFLIQYYNGEERAKGNILERFSAQQFPDLHSELNLSSLELGDSALYFCASSVLRDLGTDTQYFGPGTRLTVL.

This clonotype has more than one count but fewer than ten. The CDR3 coding sequence is TGTGCCAGCAGTTCGATCTATAGCGGGGGCACAGATACGCAGTATTTT. Residues: CASSSIYSGGTDTQYF. The chain uses TRBV28 and TRBJ2-3; 8 nucleotides agree with TRBD2. J lost 1 base, V lost 4 bases, and 7 bases had no gene match. The CDR3 sequence is 16 residues long. Germline values: CDR1 MDHEN, CDR2 SYDVKM.

This clonotype was seen a few times. The chain has TRBV7-2 and TRBJ2-7, with TRBD2 identical over 13 bases. V trimming: 1 base; J trimming: 7 bases; junction bases outside the gene matches: 4. Germline V gene lookup returns CDR1 SGHTA and CDR2 FQGNSA. The CDR3 spans 15 residues. The CDR3 nucleotides are TGTGCCAGCAGCTTAGAACTAGCGGGAGGGTTTGAGCAGTACTTC. Its protein is CASSLELAGGFEQYF.

This clonotype has just a few counts. In DNA form, the CDR3 reads TGTGCCAGCAGGGCCCGACAGAAAGGTCCTAACACTGAAGCTTTCTTT. The encoded protein is CASRARQKGPNTEAFF. This chain connects TRBV7-2 to TRBJ1-1; a possible D gene is TRBD1 (5 bases). This CDR3 has 16 amino acids. V was pared by 6 bases and J by 2 bases, with 19 bases between. Germline V lookup: CDR1 SGHTA, CDR2 FQGNSA.

Only a few counts were recorded for this clonotype. The chain links TRBV6-2 or TRBV6-3 to TRBJ2-7; 9 positions match TRBD2. With V trimmed by 4 bases and J by 5 bases, 12 bases remained unmatched. CDR1 MNHEY and CDR2 SVGEGT come from the germline V gene. The CDR3 spans 16 residues. CDR3 loop: CASSSGTSPRPDEQYF. CDR3 sequence (DNA): TGTGCCAGCAGTTCCGGGACTAGCCCCCGCCCCGACGAGCAGTACTTC.

Ten or more counts support this clonotype. The V gene is TRBV10-3, the J gene TRBJ2-2; 7 bases agree with TRBD2. Germline lookup yields CDR1 ENHRY and CDR2 SYGVKD. J lost 6 bases, V lost 3 bases, and 4 bases had no gene match. CDR3 size: 14 residues. CDR3 residues: CAISDREAAGELFF. The CDR3 DNA sequence: TGTGCCATCAGTGATCGGGAGGCGGCCGGGGAGCTGTTTTTT.

The chain employs TRBV6-1 and TRBJ2-5; 8 nucleotides line up with TRBD1. V trimming: 2 bases; J trimming: 9 bases; junction bases outside the gene matches: 11. CDR3 size: 15 residues. Germline V gene sequence: CDR1 MNHNS, CDR2 SASEGT. CDR3 loop: CASSERLQGALSQYF. In nucleotides, the CDR3 is TGTGCCAGCAGTGAACGTTTGCAGGGGGCGCTTTCCCAGTACTTC.

The chain uses TRBV2 and TRBJ1-2; 9 nucleotides agree with TRBD1. The CDR3 extends over 16 amino acids. The V gene end was trimmed by 5 bases and the J gene end by 0 bases; junction bases not matched to a gene: 7. CDR1 SNHLY and CDR2 FYNNEI come from the germline V gene. The CDR3 bases are TGTGCCAGCAGTAGACCGGGACAGGGAACTAACTATGGCTACACCTTC. It translates to CASSRPGQGTNYGYTF.

This clonotype was counted at least ten times. The V gene is TRBV10-3, the J gene TRBJ2-7; 7 bases fit TRBD2. This CDR3 is 13 amino acids long. The germline gives CDR1 ENHRY, CDR2 SYGVKD. Trimming cost V 4 bases and J 6 bases; bases outside gene matches: 6. DNA of the CDR3: TGTGCCATCAGTGGAGAGGTAGCGGGCGAGCAGTACTTC. Protein sequence: CAISGEVAGEQYF.

In its sample, this clonotype was seen a few times. The chain has TRBV6-1 and TRBJ2-3, with D possibly TRBD2 on 6 matching bases. Germline values: CDR1 MNHNS, CDR2 SASEGT. The CDR3 totals 15 residues. Trimming removed 5 bases at V and 3 bases at J, with 15 bases between. The CDR3 reads CASSQGLPMTDTQYF. The CDR3 DNA reads TGTGCCAGCAGTCAAGGACTACCAATGACAGATACGCAGTATTTT.

The chain recombines TRBV7-9 with TRBJ1-1; no definite D call. The CDR3 runs 14 residues. Germline V gene sequence: CDR1 SEHNR, CDR2 FQNEAQ (reference sequence). Trimming took 4 bases from V and 0 from J, leaving 9 bases between them. The DNA of the CDR3 is TGTGCCAGCAGCTATGCTGGGGTGAACACTGAAGCTTTCTTT. Its protein is CASSYAGVNTEAFF.

This clonotype was seen more than once but under ten times. This rearrangement joins TRBV28 to TRBJ2-5, with 8 bases that match TRBD2. The CDR3 length is 17 residues. With 3 bases clipped from V and 1 base from J, the junction kept 10 bases outside the gene matches. Germline-derived CDR1 and CDR2 are MDHEN and SYDVKM. CDR3 loop: CASSFGLAGSSQETQYF. In DNA, the CDR3 is TGTGCCAGCAGTTTCGGTCTAGCGGGTTCATCCCAAGAGACCCAGTACTTC. Based on the CDR3 plus reference TRBV28 and TRBJ2-5, the full variable domain is DVKVTQSSRYLVKRTGEKVFLECVQDMDHENMFWYRQDPGLGLRLIYFSYDVKMKEKGDIPEGYSVSREKKERFSLILESASTNQTSMYLCASSFGLAGSSQETQYFGPGTRLLVL.

This clonotype was found a few times. This chain joins TRBV6-2 or TRBV6-3 and TRBJ2-7, with D hard to call. The CDR3 contains 16 residues. V lost 7 bases, J lost 3 bases, and 22 bases lay in between. Germline V CDR1 and CDR2: MNHEY, SVGEGT. CDR3 region: CASTPSLMANFYEQYF. In nucleotides, the CDR3 is TGTGCCAGCACCCCCTCGCTGATGGCCAACTTCTACGAGCAGTACTTC.

A few counts support this clonotype. V is TRBV18 and J is TRBJ2-5; maybe TRBD1 (6 bases). The V end was cut by 2 bases, the J end by 3 bases, with 7 bases between. Germline V gives CDR1 KGHSH, CDR2 LQKENI. The CDR3 length is 13 residues. The CDR3 loop reads CASSPYREETQYF. The CDR3 DNA follows: TGTGCCAGCTCACCATACAGGGAAGAGACCCAGTACTTC. Complete variable domain (other parts from reference TRBV18 and TRBJ2-5): NAGVMQNPRHLVRRRGQEARLRCSPMKGHSHVYWYRQLPEEGLKFMVYLQKENIIDESGMPKERFSAEFPKEGPSILRIQQVVRGDSAAYFCASSPYREETQYFGPGTRLLVL.

This clonotype was counted ten times or more. This rearrangement joins TRBV12-3 or TRBV12-4 to TRBJ1-2; D perhaps matches TRBD1 (5 bases). V dropped 2 bases and J dropped 9 bases, with 16 bases sitting between them. This CDR3 is 14 amino acids long. The CDR3 sequence: CASSLSGGAGSYTF. The CDR3 DNA reads TGTGCCAGCAGTTTATCGGGTGGGGCGGGAAGCTACACCTTC.

This clonotype turned up a few times. The genes are TRBV6-2 or TRBV6-3 and TRBJ1-5; D gene unclear. Trimming took off 2 bases at V and 9 bases at J, with 17 bases between the two ends. The CDR3 is 15 amino acids. Germline loops: CDR1 MNHEY, CDR2 SVGEGT. CDR3 protein: CASSYSMMGGGPQHF. The CDR3 coding sequence is TGTGCCAGCAGTTACAGCATGATGGGTGGTGGGCCCCAGCATTTT.

This clonotype has more than one count but fewer than ten. The rearrangement uses TRBV7-9 and TRBJ2-1; 8 bases are a match to TRBD2. CDR1 SEHNR and CDR2 FQNEAQ come from the germline V gene (reference sequence). The CDR3 spans 17 residues. J was trimmed by 6 bases and V by 5 bases; bases with no gene match: 15. CDR3 sequence reads: CASSERMPPGGGNEQFF. In nucleotides, the CDR3 is TGTGCCAGCAGCGAAAGGATGCCTCCGGGAGGGGGCAATGAGCAGTTCTTC.

This clonotype showed up just a few times. This chain connects TRBV2 to TRBJ1-4, with D possibly being TRBD1 (6 bases). Trimming shortened V by 11 bases and J by 3 bases, and 13 bases separated the two germline ends. CDR1 and CDR2 from the germline V gene are SNHLY and FYNNEI. This CDR3 has 13 residues. CDR3 sequence (DNA): TGTGCCCTACAACAGGGCGCTAATGAAAAACTGTTTTTT. The encoded protein is CALQQGANEKLFF.

This clonotype was seen a handful of times. The V call is TRBV2, the J call TRBJ2-3, with D possibly called TRBD1 or TRBD2 (5 bases each). In germline, CDR1 is SNHLY, CDR2 FYNNEI. V was cut by 6 bases and J by 2 bases, with 21 bases left in between. This CDR3 is built from 17 residues. The chain's CDR3 is CASRTQDWTIHTDTQYF. The CDR3 DNA reads TGTGCCAGCAGGACCCAGGACTGGACAATTCACACAGATACGCAGTATTTT. Combining the CDR3 with reference TRBV2 and TRBJ2-3 gives the whole variable domain EPEVTQTPSHQVTQMGQEVILRCVPISNHLYFYWYRQILGQKVEFLVSFYNNEISEKSEIFDDQFSVERPDGSNFTLKIRSTKLEDSAMYFCASRTQDWTIHTDTQYFGPGTRLTVL.

This clonotype has only a few counts. The chain employs TRBV6-1 and TRBJ2-7; the match to TRBD2 covers 7 bases. J gave up 3 bases and V 2 bases, and 7 bases lay outside the gene matches. This CDR3 region has 15 residues. Germline-derived CDR1 and CDR2 are MNHNS and SASEGT. CDR3 nucleotide sequence: TGTGCCAGCAGTGAAATCGCTAGCGGCCTCTACGAGCAGTACTTC. Amino acid sequence: CASSEIASGLYEQYF.

This clonotype was seen only a few times. This rearrangement joins TRBV10-2 to TRBJ1-5; 9 positions match TRBD1. Germline values: CDR1 WSHSY, CDR2 SAAADI. CDR3 size: 15 residues. J lost 11 bases, V lost 6 bases, and 14 bases had no gene match. This chain's CDR3 is CASRVSGTGYQSQHF. CDR3 DNA sequence: TGCGCCAGCAGAGTTTCCGGGACAGGGTACCAGTCCCAGCATTTT.

This clonotype has only a few counts. The chain joins TRBV5-1 to TRBJ2-3, with a weak D call TRBD2 (6 bases). There are 16 residues in the CDR3. V was trimmed by 7 bases and J by 4 bases, leaving 22 bases between them. Germline CDR1 and CDR2: SGHRS and YFSETQ. CDR3 in amino acids: CASRLGDFLGPDTQYF. Written as DNA, the CDR3 is TGCGCCAGCCGACTGGGGGACTTCTTGGGACCAGATACGCAGTATTTT.

In this sample, this clonotype turned up a few times. The V and J genes are TRBV12-3 or TRBV12-4 and TRBJ1-1; D is ambiguous. The ends were cut back, 1 base at V and 5 bases at J, with 8 bases in the middle. CDR3 length: 13 residues. The CDR3 is CASSLVGKTEAFF. The CDR3, as DNA: TGTGCCAGCAGTTTAGTAGGAAAGACTGAAGCTTTCTTT.